The 7 T cell receptor beta chains presented below share a single source sample, sequenced in a study of blood T cells in healthy people across ages. PCR was performed a second time for about 6 to 11 cycles using a sample-barcoded 5' primer and a J-beta primer mix. MiXCR, applied by TCRdb to the 5' RACE reads, yields one record per CDR3 protein. Among 850,000 to 950,000 distinct CDR3 sequences listed, 29% were seen once. Sequencing input: blood. The receptors originated from an elderly woman in good health.

This clonotype was detected many times. This chain uses TRBV7-2 with TRBJ2-7; D remains ambiguous. V dropped 5 bases and J dropped 0 bases, with 5 bases sitting between them. The CDR3 is 12 amino acids. Germline CDR1 reads SGHTA; CDR2 reads FQGNSA. The DNA for the CDR3 is TGTGCCAGCAGCCTCATCTCCTACGAGCAGTACTTC. Encoded protein: CASSLISYEQYF.

In regard to this clonotype: A much bigger clone sits one base away, suggesting this may be a read error. The V call is TRBV7-2, the J call TRBJ2-7; TRBD2 is a possible D gene (6 bases). Germline CDR1 is SGHTA and CDR2 is FQGNSA. Trimming took 5 bases from V and 1 from J, leaving 15 bases between them. The CDR3 covers 15 residues. The CDR3 protein is CASSPTPGGSYEQYF. Here the CDR3 DNA reads TGTGCCAGCAGCCCAACTCCCGGGGGATCCTACGAGCAGTACTTC.

This clonotype was detected many times. The gene calls are TRBV20-1 and TRBJ2-3; 7 bases match TRBD2. There are 15 residues in the CDR3. Trimming removed 0 bases from V and 2 bases from J; junction bases left unmatched: 5. Germline CDR1 reads DFQATT; CDR2 reads SNEGSKA (reference sequence). The CDR3 loop reads CSARDSGRDTDTQYF. In DNA, the CDR3 is TGCAGTGCTAGAGATAGCGGGCGGGACACAGATACGCAGTATTTT.

Only a few counts were recorded for this clonotype. V gene TRBV18 combines with J gene TRBJ1-1; D is ambiguous. Germline loops: CDR1 KGHSH, CDR2 LQKENI. Trimming removed 0 bases from V and 0 bases from J, with 8 bases in between. The CDR3 spans 15 residues. The CDR3 nucleotides read TGTGCCAGCTCACCACCGGACGGACTGAACACTGAAGCTTTCTTT. Protein: CASSPPDGLNTEAFF.

As to this clonotype: Given a much more abundant clone one base away, this may be a read error. The chain recombines TRBV3-1 with TRBJ2-1, with a tentative D call TRBD2 (6 bases). This CDR3 has 15 residues. Germline CDR1 LGHDT, CDR2 YNNKEL (reference sequence). The CDR3 DNA reads as TGTGCCAGCAGCCAAGGTAGCGGAGTCTACAGTGAGCAGTTCTTC. The encoded protein is CASSQGSGVYSEQFF.

This clonotype has a handful of counts. Just one base apart from a much larger clone, this may be a read error. V is TRBV29-1 and J is TRBJ1-1; no firm D call. Germline V gives CDR1 SQVTM, CDR2 ANQGSEA. The CDR3 covers 10 residues. V was shortened by 6 bases and J by 4 bases, with 6 bases between the two germline ends. The chain's CDR3 is CSVQCTEAFF. DNA of the CDR3: TGCAGCGTCCAGTGCACTGAAGCTTTCTTT.

The chain couples TRBV20-1 to TRBJ1-4; the D gene is possibly TRBD1 (5 bases). The CDR3 runs to 12 residues. Germline values: CDR1 DFQATT, CDR2 SNEGSKA (reference sequence). The germline V and J ends were trimmed by 6 bases and 5 bases, with 10 bases remaining between them. The CDR3 DNA reads as TGCAGTGCCCGGGACCCAAATGAAAAACTGTTTTTT. It encodes CSARDPNEKLFF.